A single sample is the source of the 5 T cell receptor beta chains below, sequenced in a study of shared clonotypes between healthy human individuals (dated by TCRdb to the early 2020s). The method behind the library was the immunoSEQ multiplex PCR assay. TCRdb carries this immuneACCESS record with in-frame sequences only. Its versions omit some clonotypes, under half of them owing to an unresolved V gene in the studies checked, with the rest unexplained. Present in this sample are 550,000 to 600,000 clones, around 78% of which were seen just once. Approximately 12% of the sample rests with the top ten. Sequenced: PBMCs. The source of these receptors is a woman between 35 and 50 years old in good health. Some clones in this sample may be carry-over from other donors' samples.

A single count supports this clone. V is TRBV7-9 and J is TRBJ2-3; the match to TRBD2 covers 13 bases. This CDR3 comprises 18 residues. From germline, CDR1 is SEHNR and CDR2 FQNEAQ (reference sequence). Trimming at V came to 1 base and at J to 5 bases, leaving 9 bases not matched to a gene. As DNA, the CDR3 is TGTGCCAGCAGCTTAGTGCTCGGACTAGCGGGAGCCAAAGATACGCAGTATTTT. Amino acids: CASSLVLGLAGAKDTQYF.

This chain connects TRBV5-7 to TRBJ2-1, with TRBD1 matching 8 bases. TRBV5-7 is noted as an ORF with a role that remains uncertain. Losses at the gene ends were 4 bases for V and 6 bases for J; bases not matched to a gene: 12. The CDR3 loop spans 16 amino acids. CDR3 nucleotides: TGTGCCAGCAGCCAGGATTGGGACAGGCCCCCCAATGAGCAGTTCTTC. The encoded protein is CASSQDWDRPPNEQFF.

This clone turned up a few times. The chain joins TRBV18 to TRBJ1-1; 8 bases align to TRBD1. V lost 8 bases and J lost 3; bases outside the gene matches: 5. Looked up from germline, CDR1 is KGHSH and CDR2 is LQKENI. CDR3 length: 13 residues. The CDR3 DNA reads TGTGCCAGCGGACAGGGCCGGGACACTGAAGCTTTCTTT. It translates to CASGQGRDTEAFF.

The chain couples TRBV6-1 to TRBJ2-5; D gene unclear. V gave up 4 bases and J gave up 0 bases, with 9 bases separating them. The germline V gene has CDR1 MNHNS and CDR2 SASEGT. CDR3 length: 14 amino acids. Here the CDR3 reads CASSVLGNQETQYF. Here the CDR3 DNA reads TGTGCCAGCAGTGTTTTAGGGAACCAAGAGACCCAGTACTTC.

CDR3 in DNA: TGTGCCATCACCTCAACAGGGACTAATACAGATACGCAGTATTTT. As protein: CAITSTGTNTDTQYF. The chain combines TRBV7-8 with TRBJ2-3; a possible D gene is TRBD2 (7 bases). Trimming pared 10 bases from V and 3 bases from J, leaving 20 bases between. Germline assignment: CDR1 SGHVS and CDR2 FQNEAQ. The CDR3 length is 15 residues.